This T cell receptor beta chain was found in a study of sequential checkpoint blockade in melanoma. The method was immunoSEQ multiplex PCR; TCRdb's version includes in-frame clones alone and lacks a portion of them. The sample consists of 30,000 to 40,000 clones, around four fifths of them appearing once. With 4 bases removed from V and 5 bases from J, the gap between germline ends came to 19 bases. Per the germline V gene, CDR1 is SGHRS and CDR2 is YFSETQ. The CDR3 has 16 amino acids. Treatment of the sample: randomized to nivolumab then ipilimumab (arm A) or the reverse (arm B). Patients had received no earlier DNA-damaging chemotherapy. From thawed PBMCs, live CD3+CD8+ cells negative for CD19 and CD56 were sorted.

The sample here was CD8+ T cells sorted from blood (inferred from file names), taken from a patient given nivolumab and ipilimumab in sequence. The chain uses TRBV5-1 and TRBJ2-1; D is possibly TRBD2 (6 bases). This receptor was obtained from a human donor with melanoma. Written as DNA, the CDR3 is TGCGCCAGCAGCCCCGGGGGAGACAACTTAAACAATGAGCAGTTCTTC. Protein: CASSPGGDNLNNEQFF.